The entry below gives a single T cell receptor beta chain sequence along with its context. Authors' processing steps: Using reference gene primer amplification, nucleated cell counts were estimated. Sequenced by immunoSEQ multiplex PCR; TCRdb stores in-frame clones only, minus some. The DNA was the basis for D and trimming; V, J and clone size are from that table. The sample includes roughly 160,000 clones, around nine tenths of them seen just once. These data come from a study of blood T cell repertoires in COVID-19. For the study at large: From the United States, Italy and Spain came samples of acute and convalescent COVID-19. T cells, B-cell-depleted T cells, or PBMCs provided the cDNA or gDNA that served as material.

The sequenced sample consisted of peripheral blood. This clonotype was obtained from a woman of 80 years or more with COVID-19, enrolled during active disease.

The CDR3 region is CASSPRTGFNEKLFF. The CDR3 DNA sequence: TGTGCCAGCAGCCCCCGGACGGGATTTAATGAAAAACTGTTTTTT. The rearrangement uses TRBV9 and TRBJ1-4; D not certain. The CDR3 is made up of 15 amino acids. Germline V gives CDR1 SGDLS, CDR2 YYNGEE. The ends were cut back, 4 bases at V and 4 bases at J, with 14 bases in the middle.